The clone carrying this T cell receptor (beta chain) was seen ten or more times. This specimen comes from a study of human T cells and chemical hapten exposure. The germline V gene encodes CDR1 SGHTA and CDR2 FQGNSA. The CDR3 extends over 14 amino acids. Losses at the gene ends were 4 bases for V and 7 bases for J; bases not matched to a gene: 6. TCRdb fed the RACE reads into MiXCR, producing one record per CDR3 protein. This table holds around 62,000 distinct CDR3 sequences, 6.7% found once. The time point denotes: pre-sensitization, week 0. Sample treatment: therapeutic diphenylcyclopropenone sensitization with weekly scalp DPC. Each patch test followed a blood draw.

The TCR sequence derives from a woman aged 25-40 years with alopecia areata. Some clones in this sample may be carry-over from other donors' samples. V usage is TRBV7-2 and J usage is TRBJ1-4, with 7 bases fitting TRBD1. Sequences were derived from whole blood, sampled in connection with sensitization to the hapten diphenylcyclopropenone (DPC). In DNA form, the CDR3 reads TGTGCCAGCAGCTCAATGGGGACAGCTGAAAAACTGTTTTTT. This gives the protein CASSSMGTAEKLFF.